This T cell receptor beta chain was captured by sequencing in a study of vaccination effects on CD4 cells after COVID-19. Remarks on this clone: As yet, its antigen is unknown.

This CDR3 contains 13 residues. CDR1 SGHKS and CDR2 YYEKEE come from the germline V gene (reference sequence). V was pared by 4 bases and J by 7 bases, with 12 bases between. Produced via immunoSEQ multiplex PCR; TCRdb's table is partial and in-frame only. Of 45,000 to 60,000 clones listed, about three quarters are singletons. Having been cultured for roughly 9 days, the cells underwent CD4+ T cell isolation. The rearrangement joins TRBV5-5 to TRBJ1-5; D unresolved. The TCR sequence derives from a human donor who had a prior SARS-CoV-2 infection. The sample in question was CD4+ T cells from PBMCs cultured without peptide, obtained before COVID-19 vaccination. CDR3 loop: CASSAERWQPQHF. CDR3 coding DNA: TGTGCCAGCAGCGCAGAGAGGTGGCAGCCCCAGCATTTT.